This T cell receptor beta chain derives from a study of blood T cells in healthy people across ages. Using a J-beta primer mix together with a sample-barcoded 5' primer, a second PCR was run for roughly 6 to 12 cycles. Via MiXCR, TCRdb re-called the 5' RACE reads, giving one row per CDR3 protein. The sample has approximately 1.5 million distinct CDR3 sequences, around 40% seen once. This CDR3 comprises 16 residues. Germline CDR1 reads SGHDT; CDR2 reads YYEEEE. After removal of 2 bases from V and 0 bases from J, the junction contained 7 bases not matched to a gene. With respect to this clonotype: Its antigen remains unknown.

Study-wide points: Age showed a roughly linear inverse relationship with TCR beta diversity per million T cells.

The source is a woman between 18 and 29 years old in good health. The rearrangement links TRBV5-6 to TRBJ2-5; 7 bases line up with TRBD1. The sample taken for sequencing was blood. The CDR3 here is CASSFDRAGDQETQYF. Here the CDR3 DNA reads TGTGCCAGCAGCTTCGACAGGGCAGGGGACCAAGAGACCCAGTACTTC.